Listed below are T cell receptor beta chains from one sample, sequenced in a study of CD8+ T cells in alopecia areata. Profiling relied on immunoSEQ multiplex PCR, and the TCRdb table lists in-frame clones only, not all of them. The table has approximately 150,000 clones, approximately 50% seen once; the top ten hold over 5.5%. The material sequenced was CD4+ T cells sorted from blood. These receptors were obtained from a human donor with alopecia areata. CDR3s include the opening cysteine and the closing phenylalanine or tryptophan. Each record gives: J gene, V gene, D gene, clone size, CDR3 DNA, CDR3 protein. The D gene is left open where the match is weak. Only part of the rows carry a size: once, few, many, or a class if the clone is expanded.

TRBJ1-1	TRBV5-4	NA	NA	TGTGCCAGCAGCAGTCCACAGGTTAACACTGAAGCTTTCTTT	CASSSPQVNTEAFF
TRBJ2-1	TRBV27	NA	NA	TGTGCCAGCAGTATAACCAGGGAAGGCTACAATGAGCAGTTCTTC	CASSITREGYNEQFF
TRBJ2-3	TRBV28	NA	NA	TGTGCCAGCAAACAGGCCACAGATACGCAGTATTTT	CASKQATDTQYF
TRBJ1-2	TRBV29-1	NA	NA	TGCAGCGTTGAAAAGCACTCTTCGGGATATGGCTACACCTTC	CSVEKHSSGYGYTF
TRBJ1-2	TRBV5-4	NA	NA	TGTGCCAGCAGCTCCACACGAGCTAACTATGGCTACACCTTC	CASSSTRANYGYTF
TRBJ1-2	TRBV29-1	NA	NA	TGCAGCGTCCTACTAGGGGGTGGCTATGGCTACACCTTC	CSVLLGGGYGYTF
TRBJ2-2	TRBV2	NA	NA	TGTGCCAGCAGTGAAGAGGGTTTCACCGGGGAGCTGTTTTTT	CASSEEGFTGELFF
TRBJ2-3	TRBV19	TRBD1	NA	TGTGCCAGTAGGACCCCCGGGACAGCCACAGATACGCAGTATTTT	CASRTPGTATDTQYF
TRBJ1-2	TRBV4-1	NA	few	TGCGCCAGCAGCCAAGATCCAGGAGGCTATGGCTACACCTTC	CASSQDPGGYGYTF
TRBJ2-3	TRBV5-1	NA	NA	TGCGCCAGCCAGAGATCAGGCCTTCCTAGCACAGATACGCAGTATTTT	CASQRSGLPSTDTQYF
TRBJ2-7	TRBV29-1	NA	NA	TGCAGCGTTGCCCTGGGGGGTTACGAGCAGTACTTC	CSVALGGYEQYF
TRBJ2-3	TRBV27	NA	NA	TGTGCCAGCAGTTGGGCCGGGGCAGATACGCAGTATTTT	CASSWAGADTQYF
TRBJ1-1	TRBV28	NA	NA	TGTGCCAGCAGTGAGACCCGCCGAGCTTTCTTT	CASSETRRAFF
TRBJ2-4	TRBV9	NA	NA	TGTGCCAGCAGCGCAACAGCGGGACAGGCCGACATTCAGTACTTC	CASSATAGQADIQYF
TRBJ1-5	TRBV28	TRBD1	NA	TGTGCCAGCAGTTTGGGGACAGGATATCAGCCCCAGCATTTT	CASSLGTGYQPQHF
TRBJ1-2	TRBV29-1	NA	NA	TGCAGCGTTGGGGAATATGGGGGTGTAAGCTATGGCTACACCTTC	CSVGEYGGVSYGYTF
TRBJ2-1	TRBV5-1	NA	NA	TGCGCCAGCAGCAGTGGGAGCTCCTACAATGAGCAGTTCTTC	CASSSGSSYNEQFF
TRBJ2-5	TRBV4-1	NA	NA	TGCGCCAGCAGCCAAAACGGTTATTTCCAAGAGACCCAGTACTTC	CASSQNGYFQETQYF
TRBJ1-2	TRBV6-1	NA	NA	TGTGCCAGCAGTGAATGGGGCTACACCTTC	CASSEWGYTF
TRBJ2-2	TRBV5-1	NA	once	TGCGCCAGCAGCGTCGGGACGAACACCGGGGAGCTGTTTTTT	CASSVGTNTGELFF
TRBJ2-7	TRBV28	TRBD2	NA	TGTGCCAGCAGTTTATTAGCGGGAGGGTTCTACGAGCAGTACTTC	CASSLLAGGFYEQYF
TRBJ2-3	TRBV4-2	TRBD2	NA	TGTGCCAGCAGCCTTCTAGCGGGAGAACGCACAGATACGCAGTATTTT	CASSLLAGERTDTQYF
TRBJ1-1	TRBV10-3	NA	NA	TGTGCCATCAGTGGAGGGGAGAACACTGAAGCTTTCTTT	CAISGGENTEAFF
TRBJ2-3	TRBV29-1	NA	NA	TGCAGCGCACCGGGGCGAGGCACAGATACGCAGTATTTT	CSAPGRGTDTQYF
TRBJ2-6	TRBV5-1	NA	few	TGCGCCAGCAGCCCGCAGAGTGTGGCCAACGTCCTGACTTTC	CASSPQSVANVLTF
TRBJ1-2	TRBV15	NA	NA	TGTGCCACCAGCAGAGAAGGACGGATTTATGGCTACACCTTC	CATSREGRIYGYTF
TRBJ2-2	TRBV14	TRBD1	NA	TGTGCCAGCAGCCAAGTGACAGGGGGCACCGGGGAGCTGTTTTTT	CASSQVTGGTGELFF
TRBJ2-7	TRBV7-9	NA	few	TGTGCCAGCTCCCGCGTAGGGTCTAGCGAGCAGTACTTC	CASSRVGSSEQYF
TRBJ1-1	TRBV29-1	NA	few	TGCAGCGGCCACAGGGCTCAGAACACTGAAGCTTTCTTT	CSGHRAQNTEAFF
TRBJ2-1	TRBV28	NA	NA	TGTGCCAGCAGTCCGCCGAGGCTGAACAATGAGCAGTTCTTC	CASSPPRLNNEQFF
TRBJ1-1	TRBV7-9	NA	few	TGTGCCAGCAGCGGGGGACTGGAAGCTTTCTTT	CASSGGLEAFF
TRBJ2-2	TRBV15	NA	few	TGTGCCACCAGCAGAGATGAGGGCGGGGAGCTGTTTTTT	CATSRDEGGELFF
TRBJ2-7	TRBV28	TRBD2	NA	TGTGCCAGCAGTTCCCCGACTAGCTACTCCTACGAGCAGTACTTC	CASSSPTSYSYEQYF
TRBJ2-6	TRBV7-9	NA	NA	TGTGCCAGCAGCTTAAAGCGGGCCTCTGGGGCCAACGTCCTGACTTTC	CASSLKRASGANVLTF
TRBJ2-2	TRBV7-2	NA	NA	TGTGCCAGCAGCTTTGGTCGACAGCTGAACACCGGGGAGCTGTTTTTT	CASSFGRQLNTGELFF
TRBJ2-1	TRBV5-1	NA	NA	TGCGCCAGCAGCTTGGACACGGGCTCCTACAATGAGCAGTTCTTC	CASSLDTGSYNEQFF
TRBJ2-3	TRBV29-1	NA	few	TGCAGCGTCCTAGGGTTCACAGATACGCAGTATTTT	CSVLGFTDTQYF
TRBJ1-1	TRBV5-6	NA	few	TGTGCCAGCAGCTTCGGCCGTGGTGGGGCGTTCGAAGCTTTCTTT	CASSFGRGGAFEAFF
TRBJ1-5	TRBV19	NA	few	TGTGCCGGGGGGTCACAGCCCCAGCATTTT	CAGGSQPQHF
TRBJ2-7	TRBV30	TRBD2	NA	TGTGCCTGGACTAGCGGGAGAGTCGAGCAGTACTTC	CAWTSGRVEQYF
TRBJ2-7	TRBV29-1	TRBD1	once	TGCAGCGCTTCGGGACAGGGAGGTTCCTACGAGCAGTACTTC	CSASGQGGSYEQYF
TRBJ2-3	TRBV30	TRBD2	NA	TGTGCCTGGAGTCCGGGACTAGCGCGGTCAGATACGCAGTATTTT	CAWSPGLARSDTQYF
TRBJ2-3	TRBV29-1	NA	NA	TGCAGCGCTTCAATGACCATCTCGACAGATACGCAGTATTTT	CSASMTISTDTQYF
TRBJ2-2	TRBV29-1	NA	NA	TGCAGCGTTGAAGGGACAGCGAACACCGGGGAGCTGTTTTTT	CSVEGTANTGELFF
TRBJ2-1	TRBV28	TRBD2	few	TGTGCCAGCAGTTTAACCCTAGCGGGAGTTGATGAGCAGTTCTTC	CASSLTLAGVDEQFF
TRBJ1-1	TRBV6-1	NA	few	TGTGCCAGCAGGTGGGCTAACACTGAAGCTTTCTTT	CASRWANTEAFF
TRBJ1-1	TRBV29-1	NA	few	TGCAGCGTTGCCCTAGGAGAAAGGGGCACTGAAGCTTTCTTT	CSVALGERGTEAFF
TRBJ2-7	TRBV18	TRBD2	few	TGTGCCAGCTCCCCTCGAGGTAGCGGGGGGACTGACGAGCAGTACTTC	CASSPRGSGGTDEQYF
TRBJ2-3	TRBV2	TRBD2	NA	TGTGCCAGCAGCCATATGGACGGGAGGAACACAGATACGCAGTATTTT	CASSHMDGRNTDTQYF
TRBJ2-5	TRBV5-1	NA	NA	TGCGCCAGCAGCTTATACAGACCGGGGGAGACCCAGTACTTC	CASSLYRPGETQYF
TRBJ2-7	TRBV2	TRBD2	NA	TGTGCCAGCCGCCAGACTAGCGCGGTTCCCCTCCACGAGCAGTACTTC	CASRQTSAVPLHEQYF
TRBJ2-1	TRBV23-1	NA	NA	TGCGCCAGCAGTCAATTACCGGGATCTTACAATGAGCAGTTCTTC	CASSQLPGSYNEQFF
TRBJ2-7	TRBV13	NA	NA	TGTGCCAGCAGCTTTATGCAGGGGCACTACGAGCAGTACTTC	CASSFMQGHYEQYF
TRBJ2-3	TRBV5-1	NA	NA	TGCGCCAGCAGCTCAAGGAGGGCAGATACGCAGTATTTT	CASSSRRADTQYF
TRBJ1-4	TRBV7-8	NA	few	TGTGCCAGCAGCCCCAATCGGCCGCAGCCCAATGAAAAACTGTTTTTT	CASSPNRPQPNEKLFF
TRBJ2-7	TRBV9	TRBD2	NA	TGTGCCAGCAGCCCCTCTAAATCGGCTAGCGGGAGGCTAGGGCAGTACTTC	CASSPSKSASGRLGQYF
TRBJ1-5	TRBV18	NA	few	TGTGCCAGCTCACCCTTACCCTCCGGGGAGGATCAGCCCCAGCATTTT	CASSPLPSGEDQPQHF
TRBJ2-7	TRBV18	NA	NA	TGTGCCAGCTCCCGTGGGGGTTCCTACGAGCAGTACTTC	CASSRGGSYEQYF
TRBJ2-5	TRBV30	NA	NA	TGTGCCTGGAGTTTACAGGGTCACGGGTCCCAGTACTTC	CAWSLQGHGSQYF
TRBJ2-5	TRBV7-2	TRBD2	few	TGTGCCAGCAGCTTAGTGGGGACTAGAGGAGAGACCCAGTACTTC	CASSLVGTRGETQYF